A single sample gave rise to the 12 T cell receptor beta chains below, sequenced in a study of radiation and T cells in renal cell carcinoma. Generated by immunoSEQ multiplex PCR, the TCRdb table keeps only in-frame clones and is missing some. The sample shows roughly 58,000 clones, around 80% of them seen only once. The time point was: blood 4 weeks post-SBRT, at nephrectomy. The sample's treatment: 15 Gy SBRT to primary tumor, nephrectomy 4 weeks later. The material was blood, obtained from a patient whose treatment included radiotherapy and nephrectomy. These receptors all stem from a man in his 60s with renal cell carcinoma.

By share of the sample, this clone is medium-sized. Distinct nucleotide sequences in the sample also encode this CDR3. The rearrangement joins TRBV25-1 to TRBJ1-2; 9 bases align to TRBD1. Germline trimming cut 4 bases from V and 5 bases from J; bases unmatched to any gene: 8. CDR1 is MGHDK, CDR2 SYGVNS, per germline. CDR3 length equals 15 residues. Here the CDR3 reads CASSGRTGVKYGYTF. The DNA of the CDR3 is TGTGCCAGCAGTGGACGGACAGGGGTTAAGTATGGCTACACCTTC.

J is TRBJ1-1 and V is TRBV5-1; D not resolved. This CDR3 region has 13 residues. Germline CDR1 is SGHRS and CDR2 is YFSETQ. Trimming stripped 4 bases from V and 7 bases from J, with 14 bases between. In DNA, the CDR3 is TGCGCCAGCAGCACCGGACGGACGATTGAAGCTTTCTTT. Its translation: CASSTGRTIEAFF.

This sequence joins TRBV10-3 and TRBJ1-5; possibly TRBD1 for D (6 bases). The CDR3 length is 13 residues. V was cut by 4 bases and J by 5 bases, with 9 bases left in between. Germline values: CDR1 ENHRY, CDR2 SYGVKD. The CDR3 DNA follows: TGTGCCATCAGTGGACAGGCCCATCAGCCCCAGCATTTT. This codes for CAISGQAHQPQHF.

V gene TRBV2 combines with J gene TRBJ2-1; D is uncertain. V lost 0 bases, J lost 1 base, and 7 bases lay in between. The germline V gene encodes CDR1 SNHLY and CDR2 FYNNEI. The CDR3 contains 15 residues. The CDR3 region has the DNA TGTGCCAGCAGTGAAGCCTTTTTATCCTACAATGAGCAGTTCTTC. Its protein is CASSEAFLSYNEQFF.

The CDR3: CASSATGTGQNTF. Here the CDR3 DNA reads TGTGCCAGTAGTGCAACCGGGACAGGACAGAACACCTTC. The rearrangement links TRBV19 to TRBJ1-2; 8 bases match TRBD1. CDR1 is LNHDA, CDR2 SQIVND, per germline (reference sequence). With 5 bases clipped from V and 12 bases from J, the junction kept 11 bases outside the gene matches. This CDR3 is built from 13 residues.

This chain links TRBV9 with TRBJ2-3; 10 bases fit TRBD2. Losses at the gene ends were 2 bases for V and 3 bases for J; bases not matched to a gene: 6. The CDR3 contains 16 residues. The germline gives CDR1 SGDLS, CDR2 YYNGEE. The CDR3, as DNA: TGTGCCAGCAGCGTGGGGCTAGCGGGGGTTACAGATACGCAGTATTTT. This translates into CASSVGLAGVTDTQYF.

V gene TRBV6-4 combines with J gene TRBJ2-2; D gene ambiguous. This CDR3 is built from 10 residues. The germline V gene encodes CDR1 MRHNA and CDR2 SNTAGT. V lost 11 bases, J lost 9 bases, and 10 bases lay in between. DNA of the CDR3: TGTGCCCGCCCCCTCCGGGAGCTGTTTTTT. Translation gives CARPLRELFF.

The gene calls are TRBV5-6 and TRBJ2-3, with 10 bases aligning to TRBD1. Germline CDR1 and CDR2: SGHDT and YYEEEE. After removal of 4 bases from V and 0 bases from J, the junction contained 5 bases not matched to a gene. The CDR3 runs 16 residues. This chain's CDR3 is CASSPGTGASTDTQYF. For the CDR3, the DNA is TGTGCCAGCAGCCCCGGGACAGGGGCTAGCACAGATACGCAGTATTTT. Together with reference TRBV5-6 and TRBJ2-3, the CDR3 gives the full variable domain: DAGVTQSPTHLIKTRGQQVTLRCSPKSGHDTVSWYQQALGQGPQFIFQYYEEEERQRGNFPDRFSGHQFPNYSSELNVNALLLGDSALYLCASSPGTGASTDTQYFGPGTRLTVL.

This rearrangement joins TRBV19 to TRBJ2-1; TRBD1 is a possible D gene (6 bases). Deletions cut 5 bases from V and 15 bases from J, with 23 bases between. CDR1 is LNHDA and CDR2 is SQIVND in the germline V gene (reference sequence). This CDR3 contains 14 residues. CDR3 DNA sequence: TGTGCCAGTAGTTCCCCGGGCTTGACAGGATTCTGGTTCTTC. It encodes CASSSPGLTGFWFF.

This clone was recorded at least ten times. This sequence joins TRBV19 and TRBJ1-1, with D maybe TRBD1 (5 bases). Trimming pared 9 bases from V and 1 base from J, leaving 21 bases between. Germline CDR1 is LNHDA and CDR2 is SQIVND (reference sequence). The CDR3 consists of 16 residues. Here the CDR3 DNA reads TGTGCCAGCATCCCTCCGGCAGGGCGGCCGAACACTGAAGCTTTCTTT. This codes for CASIPPAGRPNTEAFF.

This clone occurred once. The J gene is TRBJ2-7, the V gene TRBV10-3; maybe TRBD1 (5 bases). Between the trimmed V and J ends, which lost 8 bases and 0 bases, there was a span of 14 bases. The CDR3 contains 14 residues. Germline V gene lookup returns CDR1 ENHRY and CDR2 SYGVKD. This CDR3 is CAIGAQAPSYEQYF. CDR3 DNA: TGTGCCATCGGAGCACAGGCCCCCTCCTACGAGCAGTACTTC.

In nucleotides, the CDR3 is TGTGCCAGCAGCTCGAATGTCGTTCCGGGACAGGGACGTGGCTACACCTTC. Translated: CASSSNVVPGQGRGYTF. This chain joins TRBV11-2 and TRBJ1-2, with 9 bases that match TRBD1. Germline trimming cut 4 bases from V and 7 bases from J; bases unmatched to any gene: 16. Looked up from germline, CDR1 is SGHAT and CDR2 is FQNNGV. The CDR3 is 17 residues long.